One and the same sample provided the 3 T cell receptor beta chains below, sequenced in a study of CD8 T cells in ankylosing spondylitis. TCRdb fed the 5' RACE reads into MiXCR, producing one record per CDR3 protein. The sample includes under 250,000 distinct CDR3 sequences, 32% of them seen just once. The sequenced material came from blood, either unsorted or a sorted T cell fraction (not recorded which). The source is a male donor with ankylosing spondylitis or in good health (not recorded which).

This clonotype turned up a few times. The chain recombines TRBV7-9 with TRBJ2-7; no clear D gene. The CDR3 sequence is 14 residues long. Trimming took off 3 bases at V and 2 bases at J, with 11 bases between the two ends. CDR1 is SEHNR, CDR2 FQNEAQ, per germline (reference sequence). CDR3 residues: CASSFTRTPYEQYF. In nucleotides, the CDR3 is TGTGCCAGCAGCTTTACAAGGACGCCCTACGAGCAGTACTTC.

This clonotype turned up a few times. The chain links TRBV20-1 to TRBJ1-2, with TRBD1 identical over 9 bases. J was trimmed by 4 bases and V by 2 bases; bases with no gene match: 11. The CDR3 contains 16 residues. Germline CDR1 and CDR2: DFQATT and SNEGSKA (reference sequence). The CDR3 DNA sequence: TGCAGTGCTAGATCCGCCGGGACAGGGTATGTCTATGGCTACACCTTC. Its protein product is CSARSAGTGYVYGYTF.

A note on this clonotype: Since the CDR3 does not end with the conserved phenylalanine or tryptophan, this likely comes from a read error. The CDR3 DNA follows: TGTGCCAGCAGCCAAACTAGCAACACCGGGGAGCTGTTTTTG. This gives the protein CASSQTSNTGELFL. The chain carries TRBV5-4 and TRBJ2-2; D might be TRBD2 (6 bases). V was clipped by 4 bases and J by 2 bases, with 9 bases between them. CDR1 and CDR2 (germline): SGHNT, YYREEE (reference sequence). This CDR3 has 14 residues.